What follows are 4 T cell receptor beta chains derived from one specimen sequenced in a study of a mutant IDH1 vaccine in newly diagnosed glioma. Their cognate antigens are unknown. TCRdb's table, derived via immunoSEQ multiplex PCR, lists solely in-frame clones and lacks some. The data hold approximately 35,000 clones, with 80% to 95% observed a single time. Time point meaning: week 47, end of study. What each vaccine dose contained was 300 ug of mutant IDH1 20-mer peptide, accompanied by topical imiquimod. Sequenced here: PBMCs, sampled from a glioma patient whose treatment included an IDH1 peptide vaccine. The receptors shown here come from a woman between 40 and 55 years old with glioma.

This clone was detected a few times. This chain uses TRBV10-3 with TRBJ2-5; the D gene is possibly TRBD2 (7 bases). In germline, CDR1 is ENHRY, CDR2 SYGVKD. The CDR3 has 14 residues. V dropped 4 bases and J dropped 5 bases, with 14 bases sitting between them. The CDR3, as DNA: TGTGCCATCAGTGGGGGGGGCTCGGGGGAGACCCAGTACTTC. Its protein is CAISGGGSGETQYF.

This clone was seen only once. The J gene is TRBJ2-2, the V gene TRBV7-9; the D gene is possibly TRBD2 (6 bases). V shed 5 bases and J shed 0 bases, with 13 bases lying between them. Per the germline V gene, CDR1 is SEHNR and CDR2 is FQNEAQ (reference sequence). This CDR3 is 16 amino acids long. The CDR3 region has the DNA TGTGCCAGCAGCCCGCGGGACCGAACGAACACCGGGGAGCTGTTTTTT. Protein sequence: CASSPRDRTNTGELFF.

The CDR3 coding sequence is TGTGCCAGCACGTTGGGGCTAGCGAAGGACGAGCAGTACTTC. This translates into CASTLGLAKDEQYF. The chain uses TRBV2 and TRBJ2-7, with a tentative D call TRBD2 (6 bases). Germline CDR1 reads SNHLY; CDR2 reads FYNNEI. V was cut by 7 bases and J by 5 bases, with 18 bases left in between. CDR3 length: 14 amino acids.

The chain has TRBV9 and TRBJ2-5; D not certain. Trimming pared 0 bases from V and 1 base from J, leaving 4 bases between. The length of the CDR3 is 13 residues. CDR1 and CDR2 from the germline V gene are SGDLS and YYNGEE. CDR3 in amino acids: CASSVAGQETQYF. The CDR3 nucleotides read TGTGCCAGCAGCGTAGCTGGCCAAGAGACCCAGTACTTC. Based on the CDR3 plus reference TRBV9 and TRBJ2-5, the full variable domain is DSGVTQTPKHLITATGQRVTLRCSPRSGDLSVYWYQQSLDQGLQFLIQYYNGEERAKGNILERFSAQQFPDLHSELNLSSLELGDSALYFCASSVAGQETQYFGPGTRLLVL.